This T cell receptor (beta chain) was documented in a study of T and B cells in COVID-19 patients. Study-level findings and limits: The recovered cohort had 2,300 or so exclusive TCR clusters, including over 30 low generation probability clusters.

In its sample, this clonotype is medium-sized. Its antigen remains unknown. Multiplex PCR with BIOMED2 TRB-A/B primer pools amplified TRB rearrangements. One entry per CDR3 protein, called by TCRdb with MiXCR from the multiplex PCR reads. The sample carries around 5,100 distinct CDR3 sequences, roughly 26% recorded once. Germline V gene data show CDR1 as LNHDA and CDR2 as SQIVND (reference sequence). There are 15 residues in the CDR3. The V end lost 5 bases, the J end lost 0 bases, and 10 bases lay between the germline ends. Each TRB amplification used roughly 240-550 ng of genomic DNA from blood. V is TRBV19 and J is TRBJ1-4; D gene ambiguous. The sequenced sample consisted of blood. This sequence originates from a human donor with active COVID-19. CDR3 bases: TGTGCCAGTAGTGCCCGATCGTCAACTAATGAAAAACTGTTTTTT. This codes for CASSARSSTNEKLFF.